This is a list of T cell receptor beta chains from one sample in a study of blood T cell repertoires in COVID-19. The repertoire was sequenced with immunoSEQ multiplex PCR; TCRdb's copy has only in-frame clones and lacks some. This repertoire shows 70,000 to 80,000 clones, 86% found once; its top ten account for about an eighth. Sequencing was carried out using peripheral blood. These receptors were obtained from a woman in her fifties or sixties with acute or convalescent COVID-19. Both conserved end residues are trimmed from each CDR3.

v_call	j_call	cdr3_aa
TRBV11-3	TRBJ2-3	ASSLYGADTQY
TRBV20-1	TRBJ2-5	SAKTGTQY
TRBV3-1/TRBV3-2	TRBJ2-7	ASSQDQNRGRHRY
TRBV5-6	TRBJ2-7	ASSRQGRSSHEQY
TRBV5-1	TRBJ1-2	ASSLFVGANINYGYT
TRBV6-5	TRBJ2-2	AITWTSETGELF
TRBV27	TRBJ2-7	ASTRQGSSYEQY
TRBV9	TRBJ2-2	ASSVATTSGLF
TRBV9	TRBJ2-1	ASSASGGRWNEQF
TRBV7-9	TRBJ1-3	ASSTSRGNTIY
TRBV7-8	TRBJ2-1	ASSPQKGTVSNEQF
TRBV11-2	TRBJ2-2	ASSSSGHGELF
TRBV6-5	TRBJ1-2	ASSRTGRGGYT
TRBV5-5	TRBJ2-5	ASSSRLANQETQY
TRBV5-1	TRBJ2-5	ASSLSGGTETQY
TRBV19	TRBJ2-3	ASSVSGGSTDTQY
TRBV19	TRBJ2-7	ASSIVGQGYGYEQY
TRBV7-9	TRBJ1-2	ASSDGQGYGYT
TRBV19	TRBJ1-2	ASSMPTGTGGIVYGYT
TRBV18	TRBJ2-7	ASSPRRGLSYEQY
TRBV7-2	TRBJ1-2	ASSLVQGGYT
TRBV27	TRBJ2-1	ASSLWAGQGDNEQF
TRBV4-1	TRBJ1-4	ASSRQADEKLF
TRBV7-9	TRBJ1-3	ASGGGYSGNTIY
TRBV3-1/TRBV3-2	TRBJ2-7	ASSLGLSSYEQY
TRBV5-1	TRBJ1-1	ASRKAGGENTEAF
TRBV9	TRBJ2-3	ASSGGGGHTDTQY
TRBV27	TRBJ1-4	ASRGQGLGEKLF
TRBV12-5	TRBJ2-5	ASGLVWGDRPKETQY
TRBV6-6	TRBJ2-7	ASSSLGTGSHEQY
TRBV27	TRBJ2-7	ASSSSGGYEQY
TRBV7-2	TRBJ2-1	ASSPGLAGGNEQF
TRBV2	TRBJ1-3	ASSDYGTGVNTIY
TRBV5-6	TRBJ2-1	ASSLRDRENEQF
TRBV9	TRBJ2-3	ASSSLPTSGTDTQY
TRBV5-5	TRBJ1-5	ASSLSTEQPQH
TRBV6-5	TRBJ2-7	ASSYSIGQGTNEQY
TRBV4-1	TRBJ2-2	ASSHQGNTGELF
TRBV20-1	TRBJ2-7	SAFKNYEQY
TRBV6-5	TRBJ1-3	ASSYGQATGNTIY
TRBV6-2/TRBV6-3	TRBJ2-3	ASSYTSSGGLTDTQY
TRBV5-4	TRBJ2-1	ASSLALAGGPTEQF
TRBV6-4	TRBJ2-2	ASSVSEYGELF
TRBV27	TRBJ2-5	ASSQRRGLETQY
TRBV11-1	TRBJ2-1	ASSRLQGAWNEQF
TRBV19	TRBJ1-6	ASSLNRQGSTHPLPLH
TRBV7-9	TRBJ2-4	ASSLGGDKNIQY
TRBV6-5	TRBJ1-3	ASSPRTAAGNTIY
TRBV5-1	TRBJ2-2	ASSLSTANTGELF
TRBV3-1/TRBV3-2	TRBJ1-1	ASSQRSSGTEAF
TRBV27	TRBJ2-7	ASSSPSGVAQY
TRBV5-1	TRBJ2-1	ASSLASTGGTDEQF
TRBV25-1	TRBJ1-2	ASSSLQGVDYGYT
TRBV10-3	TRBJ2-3	AISEGSGGQKADTQY